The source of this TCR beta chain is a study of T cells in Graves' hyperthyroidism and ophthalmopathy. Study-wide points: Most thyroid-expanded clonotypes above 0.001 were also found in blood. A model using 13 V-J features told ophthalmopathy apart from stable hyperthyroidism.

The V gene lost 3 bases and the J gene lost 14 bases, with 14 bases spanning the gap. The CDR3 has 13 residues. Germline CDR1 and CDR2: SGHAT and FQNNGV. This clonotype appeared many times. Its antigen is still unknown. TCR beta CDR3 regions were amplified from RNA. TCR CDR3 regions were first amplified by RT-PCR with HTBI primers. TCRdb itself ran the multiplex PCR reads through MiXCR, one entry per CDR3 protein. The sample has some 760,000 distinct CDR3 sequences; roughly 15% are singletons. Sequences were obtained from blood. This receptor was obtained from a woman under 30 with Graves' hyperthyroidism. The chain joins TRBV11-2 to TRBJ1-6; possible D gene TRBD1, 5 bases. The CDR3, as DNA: TGTGCCAGCAGCTTTACGGGGGAAGGGACCCTCCACTTT. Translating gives CASSFTGEGTLHF.